This T cell receptor (beta chain) came from a study of blood T cell repertoires in COVID-19. Germline lookup yields CDR1 SGHVS and CDR2 FQNEAQ. After removal of 6 bases from V and 4 bases from J, the junction contained 3 bases not matched to a gene. There are 13 residues in the CDR3. This clone was detected only a few times. Libraries were prepared by immunoSEQ multiplex PCR; TCRdb keeps only in-frame clonotypes and omits some of them. The repertoire holds 200,000 to 250,000 clones, 81% seen once, with more than 8.5% in the top ten. The origin of this receptor is a woman in her 50s with acute COVID-19. Sequencing used PBMCs or T cells enriched from blood (not recorded which). The V and J genes are TRBV7-8 and TRBJ1-1; 9 bases map to TRBD1. The CDR3 protein is CASSKTGGTEAFF. In nucleotides, the CDR3 is TGTGCCAGCAGTAAGACAGGGGGCACTGAAGCTTTCTTT.